Each of the 27 T cell receptor beta chains below was sequenced from the same sample in a study of cytomegalovirus exposure and HLA in healthy donors. It was with 60 Vbeta and 13 Jbeta primers that the PCR ran. Using immunoSEQ multiplex PCR, the repertoire was profiled, and TCRdb retains in-frame clones only, with some absent. The sample contains 190,000 or so clones, over 80% of which appear only once. The sample comprised PBMCs. All receptors derive from a man aged 45 to 65 in good health and CMV-seronegative.

The chain joins TRBV28 to TRBJ2-3, with D hard to call. V was pared by 5 bases and J by 2 bases, with 11 bases between. There are 14 residues in the CDR3. CDR1 and CDR2 (germline): MDHEN, SYDVKM. The CDR3 DNA reads as TGTGCCAGCAGTGACCGTTGGGCCACAGATACGCAGTATTTT. Translated, it gives CASSDRWATDTQYF.

The chain couples TRBV7-2 to TRBJ1-1; tentatively, D is TRBD1 (6 bases). The CDR3 is made up of 15 amino acids. The germline CDR1 and CDR2 sequences are SGHTA and FQGNSA. Trimming removed 5 bases at V and 0 bases at J, with 13 bases between. The CDR3 reads CASSPQGPLNTEAFF. The DNA of the CDR3 is TGTGCCAGCAGCCCACAGGGCCCCCTGAACACTGAAGCTTTCTTT.

The genes are TRBV21-1 and TRBJ2-7; the D segment call TRBD2 is taken from the table without a DNA check. TRBV21-1 is a listed pseudogene. The CDR3 runs to 15 residues. CDR3 amino acids: CASSTRQTTYYEQYF. CDR3 bases: TGTGCCAGCAGCACAAGGCAGACTACCTACTACGAGCAGTACTTC.

This clone was picked up a small number of times. The rearrangement uses TRBV5-6 and TRBJ1-1; 7 positions match TRBD1. This CDR3 is 16 amino acids long. Germline V gene data show CDR1 as SGHDT and CDR2 as YYEEEE. Losses at the gene ends were 4 bases for V and 1 base for J; bases not matched to a gene: 10. The CDR3 spells CASSIQTGTANTEAFF. CDR3 nucleotides: TGTGCCAGCAGCATCCAGACCGGGACAGCGAACACTGAAGCTTTCTTT.

This clone was picked up one time. The J gene is TRBJ2-7, the V gene TRBV28, with 8 bases lining up with TRBD1. Germline lookup yields CDR1 MDHEN and CDR2 SYDVKM. The CDR3 totals 15 residues. V shed 1 base and J 3 bases; nucleotides not matched to a gene: 5. The CDR3 is CASSLFGTGDYEQYF. CDR3 sequence (DNA): TGTGCCAGCAGTTTATTTGGGACAGGCGACTACGAGCAGTACTTC.

The V and J genes are TRBV7-2 and TRBJ2-1, with TRBD2 as a possible D gene (6 bases). From germline, CDR1 is SGHTA and CDR2 FQGNSA. CDR3 length: 14 amino acids. The ends were cut back, 4 bases at V and 4 bases at J, with 11 bases in the middle. The CDR3 region is CASSSYGGYNEQFF. CDR3 nucleotides: TGTGCCAGCAGCTCCTACGGGGGTTACAATGAGCAGTTCTTC.

The table lists this clone with a count of one. This rearrangement joins TRBV9 to TRBJ2-7; 11 bases are shared with TRBD2. In germline, CDR1 is SGDLS, CDR2 YYNGEE. Trimming took 3 bases from V and 5 from J; bases not matched to a gene: 19. This CDR3 comprises 19 residues. CDR3 loop: CASSATQGLAGTLSDEQYF. DNA for the CDR3: TGTGCCAGCAGCGCCACCCAAGGACTAGCGGGTACCCTGAGCGACGAGCAGTACTTC. Supplemented by reference TRBV9 and TRBJ2-7, the full variable domain reads DSGVTQTPKHLITATGQRVTLRCSPRSGDLSVYWYQQSLDQGLQFLIQYYNGEERAKGNILERFSAQQFPDLHSELNLSSLELGDSALYFCASSATQGLAGTLSDEQYFGPGTRLTVT.

The chain joins TRBV7-9 to TRBJ2-2; 11 bases agree with TRBD2. V gave up 2 bases and J gave up 5 bases; unmatched junction bases: 13. CDR3 length: 19 residues. The germline CDR1 and CDR2 sequences are SEHNR and FQNEAQ (reference sequence). DNA for the CDR3: TGTGCCAGCAGCTTACGGCCTAGCGGGGGGTCCGGGTTAACCGGGGAGCTGTTTTTT. Translated, it gives CASSLRPSGGSGLTGELFF.

The rearrangement links TRBV2 to TRBJ1-5; 10 nucleotides line up with TRBD1. With V trimmed by 6 bases and J by 9 bases, 8 bases remained unmatched. CDR1 and CDR2 from the germline V gene are SNHLY and FYNNEI. The CDR3 has 14 amino acids. For the CDR3, the DNA is TGTGCCAGCAGGGTCCGGGACAGGGGACGGCCCCAGCATTTT. Encoded protein: CASRVRDRGRPQHF.

This clone was seen a single time. The chain has TRBV7-9 and TRBJ1-2; D gene uncertain. The V end was cut by 1 base, the J end by 7 bases, with 7 bases between. The CDR3 consists of 12 residues. CDR1 SEHNR and CDR2 FQNEAQ come from the germline V gene (reference sequence). In DNA form, the CDR3 reads TGTGCCAGCAGCTTAGTGGCCTTTGGCTACACCTTC. Translation gives CASSLVAFGYTF.

The rearrangement uses TRBV19 and TRBJ1-2, with D possibly TRBD1 on 6 matching bases. This CDR3 has 16 residues. The V end was cut by 3 bases, the J end by 2 bases, with 16 bases between. From germline, CDR1 is LNHDA and CDR2 SQIVND (reference sequence). The DNA of the CDR3 is TGTGCCAGTAGTATGGGTCATCGGGACACGAACTATGGCTACACCTTC. It specifies CASSMGHRDTNYGYTF.

This clone occurred a few times. V usage is TRBV6-5 and J usage is TRBJ2-7; 10 positions agree with TRBD1. Germline V gene sequence: CDR1 MNHEY, CDR2 SVGAGI. The CDR3 contains 15 residues. Trimming removed 2 bases from V and 1 base from J; junction bases left unmatched: 2. The DNA for the CDR3 is TGTGCCAGCAGTTACCGGGACAGGGGTTCCTACGAGCAGTACTTC. As protein: CASSYRDRGSYEQYF.

The V and J genes are TRBV5-1 and TRBJ1-2, with a weak D call TRBD1 (5 bases). There are 14 residues in the CDR3. CDR1 and CDR2 from the germline V gene are SGHRS and YFSETQ. V lost 7 bases, J lost 3 bases, and 16 bases lay in between. CDR3 loop: CASRGGSSDYGYTF. Written as DNA, the CDR3 is TGCGCCAGCCGTGGGGGGTCTTCGGACTATGGCTACACCTTC.

V gene TRBV19 combines with J gene TRBJ1-4, with 7 nucleotides matching TRBD1. Per the germline V gene, CDR1 is LNHDA and CDR2 is SQIVND (reference sequence). V lost 3 bases to trimming and J lost 7 bases; unmatched junction nucleotides: 8. The CDR3 consists of 15 residues. DNA for the CDR3: TGTGCCAGTAGTATCATCAGGGGGTCATTTGAAAAACTGTTTTTT. Translating gives CASSIIRGSFEKLFF.

The chain recombines TRBV7-6 with TRBJ2-3; tentatively, D is TRBD1 (6 bases). The CDR3 covers 15 residues. The ends were cut back, 7 bases at V and 0 bases at J, with 14 bases in the middle. The germline gives CDR1 SGHVS, CDR2 FNYEAQ. The CDR3 sequence is CASNSRGASTDTQYF. The CDR3 DNA follows: TGTGCCAGCAACTCCAGGGGAGCTAGCACAGATACGCAGTATTTT.

V is TRBV19 and J is TRBJ2-3; 8 nucleotides align to TRBD1. This CDR3 is built from 15 residues. Germline V CDR1 and CDR2: LNHDA, SQIVND (reference sequence). With 6 bases clipped from V and 1 base from J, the junction kept 6 bases outside the gene matches. For the CDR3, the DNA is TGTGCCAGTAGGACGGGACAGGAGGGCACAGATACGCAGTATTTT. This encodes CASRTGQEGTDTQYF.

The chain recombines TRBV7-2 with TRBJ2-3, with 7 bases aligning to TRBD2. Germline V lookup: CDR1 SGHTA, CDR2 FQGNSA. J was trimmed by 5 bases and V by 3 bases; bases with no gene match: 11. This CDR3 comprises 16 residues. In DNA, the CDR3 is TGTGCCAGCAGCTTGTGGGTGGGAGGGCAGGAAGATACGCAGTATTTT. Translation gives CASSLWVGGQEDTQYF. The full variable domain, completed using reference TRBV7-2 and TRBJ2-3, is GAGVSQSPSNKVTEKGKDVELRCDPISGHTALYWYRQSLGQGLEFLIYFQGNSAPDKSGLPSDRFSAERTGGSVSTLTIQRTQQEDSAVYLCASSLWVGGQEDTQYFGPGTRLTVL.

The chain employs TRBV10-3 and TRBJ2-5, with 11 bases identical to TRBD1. The end of the DNA aligns better with TRBJ2-7, so the J call may be wrong. The CDR3 is 14 residues long. CDR1 and CDR2 (germline): ENHRY, SYGVKD. The CDR3 DNA sequence: TGTGCCATCACTGTGGGACAGGGGGACTACGAGCAGTACTTC. Translated: CAITVGQGDYEQYF.

The table lists this clone with a count of one. J is TRBJ1-3 and V is TRBV4-1; weak D call: TRBD1 (6 bases). V was clipped by 4 bases and J by 0 bases, with 10 bases between them. Germline-derived CDR1 and CDR2 are MGHRA and YSYEKL. This CDR3 contains 15 residues. The CDR3 sequence: CASSRNRVSGNTIYF. CDR3 nucleotides: TGCGCCAGCAGCCGGAACAGGGTCTCTGGAAACACCATATATTTT.

This rearrangement joins TRBV6-5 to TRBJ2-7, with 7 positions matching TRBD1. Per the germline V gene, CDR1 is MNHEY and CDR2 is SVGAGI. With 6 bases clipped from V and 2 bases from J, the junction kept 7 bases outside the gene matches. This CDR3 has 14 amino acids. The CDR3 DNA reads as TGTGCCAGCAGCCCCAGACAGGGCCCCTACGAGCAGTACTTC. Amino acid sequence: CASSPRQGPYEQYF.

This clone was found a few times. The gene calls are TRBV10-3 and TRBJ1-1; 7 bases are shared with TRBD1. Per germline, CDR1 ENHRY and CDR2 SYGVKD. V trimming: 6 bases; J trimming: 2 bases; junction bases outside the gene matches: 6. The CDR3 runs to 14 residues. DNA for the CDR3: TGTGCCATCAGGGGGGACAGCCTAAACACTGAAGCTTTCTTT. Residues: CAIRGDSLNTEAFF.

The chain combines TRBV4-1 with TRBJ1-6; perhaps TRBD1 as D (6 bases). V was pared by 4 bases and J by 2 bases, with 12 bases between. Looked up from germline, CDR1 is MGHRA and CDR2 is YSYEKL. The CDR3 is 16 amino acids. The CDR3 here is CASSPADSAYNSPLHF. CDR3 nucleotides: TGCGCCAGCAGCCCAGCGGACAGCGCCTATAATTCACCCCTCCACTTT.

The chain uses TRBV4-1 and TRBJ1-6; 8 nucleotides align to TRBD1. CDR3 length equals 21 residues. V trimming: 1 base; J trimming: 7 bases; junction bases outside the gene matches: 21. CDR1 MGHRA and CDR2 YSYEKL come from the germline V gene. This chain's CDR3 is CASSQVLQGARFYVGNSPLHF. The DNA of the CDR3 is TGCGCCAGCAGCCAAGTTCTGCAGGGGGCGAGGTTTTACGTCGGGAATTCACCCCTCCACTTT.

The chain recombines TRBV6-1 with TRBJ2-3; 7 bases agree with TRBD1. The CDR3 spans 15 residues. J gave up 4 bases and V 1 base, and 5 bases lay outside the gene matches. The germline CDR1 and CDR2 sequences are MNHNS and SASEGT. The CDR3 region is CASSEEGGRADTQYF. The CDR3 DNA reads as TGTGCCAGCAGTGAAGAAGGGGGCCGGGCAGATACGCAGTATTTT.

J is TRBJ1-2 and V is TRBV28; the D gene is possibly TRBD1 (6 bases). The ends were cut back, 7 bases at V and 8 bases at J, with 20 bases in the middle. This CDR3 is built from 14 residues. CDR1 MDHEN and CDR2 SYDVKM come from the germline V gene. CDR3 sequence: CASTLGGAGKGYTF. CDR3 DNA sequence: TGTGCCAGCACTTTGGGGGGGGCAGGGAAGGGCTACACCTTC.

The chain recombines TRBV15 with TRBJ2-6; 8 bases match TRBD1. With V trimmed by 4 bases and J by 0 bases, 8 bases remained unmatched. The CDR3 runs 18 residues. Per the germline V gene, CDR1 is LNHNV and CDR2 is YYDKDF (reference sequence). The CDR3: CATSIPGQAFSGANVLTF. The DNA of the CDR3 is TGTGCCACCAGCATCCCGGGACAGGCATTCTCTGGGGCCAACGTCCTGACTTTC.

The chain employs TRBV7-2 and TRBJ1-1, with unresolved D. Deletions cut 7 bases from V and 5 bases from J, with 17 bases between. The CDR3 sequence is 14 residues long. CDR1 SGHTA and CDR2 FQGNSA come from the germline V gene. CDR3 loop: CASTRGPLTTEAFF. DNA for the CDR3: TGTGCCAGCACCAGAGGGCCTCTAACGACTGAAGCTTTCTTT.